Following are 30 T cell receptor beta chains from one sample sequenced in a study of blood T cell repertoires in COVID-19. Sequenced by immunoSEQ multiplex PCR; TCRdb stores in-frame clones only, minus some. The sample carries around 210,000 clones, roughly 88% recorded once. The source material was peripheral blood. Source of these receptors: a man younger than 30 with active or convalescent COVID-19.

The rearrangement uses TRBV5-1 and TRBJ2-2, with D perhaps matching TRBD1 (6 bases). CDR1 SGHRS and CDR2 YFSETQ come from the germline V gene. The CDR3 has 14 residues. The ends were cut back, 0 bases at V and 8 bases at J, with 11 bases in the middle. For the CDR3, the DNA is TGCGCCAGCAGCTTGGCCAGGGGTGAAGGGGAGCTGTTTTTT. Encoded protein: CASSLARGEGELFF.

The chain combines TRBV7-8 with TRBJ1-6; weak D call: TRBD1 (5 bases). Germline V gene lookup returns CDR1 SGHVS and CDR2 FQNEAQ. V was shortened by 8 bases and J by 1 base, with 6 bases between the two germline ends. The CDR3 totals 13 residues. CDR3 DNA sequence: TGTGCCAGCCGGGGGTCCTATAATTCACCCCTCCACTTT. Residues: CASRGSYNSPLHF.

The chain couples TRBV9 to TRBJ1-4; D is unclear. CDR3 size: 16 residues. The V gene lost 3 bases and the J gene lost 0 bases, with 12 bases spanning the gap. Germline V gene sequence: CDR1 SGDLS, CDR2 YYNGEE. The CDR3 coding sequence is TGTGCCAGCAGCGGATCCCGGGGAGCAACTAATGAAAAACTGTTTTTT. Its protein is CASSGSRGATNEKLFF.

This clone was detected a few times. The chain uses TRBV10-1 and TRBJ1-1; D is unclear. The CDR3 consists of 14 residues. V lost 2 bases, J lost 3 bases, and 10 bases lay in between. In germline, CDR1 is WNHNN, CDR2 SYGVQD (reference sequence). The chain's CDR3 is CASSESRGYTEAFF. CDR3 DNA: TGCGCCAGCAGTGAGAGTCGGGGATACACTGAAGCTTTCTTT.

This clone turned up a few times. V usage is TRBV18 and J usage is TRBJ2-7, with 7 nucleotides matching TRBD2. Germline loops: CDR1 KGHSH, CDR2 LQKENI. Trimming at V came to 3 bases and at J to 0 bases, leaving 5 bases not matched to a gene. The CDR3 has 15 amino acids. The CDR3 sequence is CASSPGRTSSYEQYF. In nucleotides, the CDR3 is TGTGCCAGCTCACCCGGGAGGACTAGCTCCTACGAGCAGTACTTC.

The chain uses TRBV7-8 and TRBJ2-1; TRBD1 is a possible D gene (6 bases). Germline assignment: CDR1 SGHVS and CDR2 FQNEAQ. V lost 5 bases, J lost 0 bases, and 14 bases lay in between. The CDR3 length is 16 residues. CDR3 sequence: CASSQNLQGSYNEQFF. The CDR3 region has the DNA TGTGCCAGCAGCCAAAATCTACAGGGCTCCTACAATGAGCAGTTCTTC.

The chain employs TRBV6-5 and TRBJ1-6, with D possibly being TRBD1 (6 bases). The CDR3 length is 16 residues. Germline-derived CDR1 and CDR2 are MNHEY and SVGAGI. Trimming took off 2 bases at V and 5 bases at J, with 13 bases between the two ends. The CDR3 bases are TGTGCCAGCAGTTACACGGACAGACCTAATAATTCACCCCTCCACTTT. Translation: CASSYTDRPNNSPLHF.

The CDR3 spells CATSRDRTNTGELFF. The CDR3 bases are TGTGCCACCAGCAGAGACAGGACGAACACCGGGGAGCTGTTTTTT. The V gene is TRBV15, the J gene TRBJ2-2; no definite D call. The CDR3 length is 15 residues. The V gene's germline CDR1 is LNHNV and CDR2 YYDKDF (reference sequence). The germline V and J ends were trimmed by 0 bases and 0 bases, with 5 bases remaining between them.

This clone was recorded many times. This chain uses TRBV18 with TRBJ1-6; a weak D match, TRBD1 (5 bases). V lost 6 bases, J lost 10 bases, and 19 bases lay in between. Germline V gene sequence: CDR1 KGHSH, CDR2 LQKENI. The CDR3 spans 15 residues. The chain's CDR3 is CASSQGAMAGSPLHF. The CDR3 region has the DNA TGTGCCAGCTCTCAAGGGGCTATGGCAGGATCACCCCTCCACTTT.

The chain links TRBV9 to TRBJ2-7; 11 bases fit TRBD1. Per germline, CDR1 SGDLS and CDR2 YYNGEE. The CDR3 extends over 14 amino acids. V trimming: 4 bases; J trimming: 2 bases; junction bases outside the gene matches: 2. CDR3 region: CASSPGQGAYEQYF. CDR3 DNA: TGTGCCAGCAGCCCGGGACAGGGGGCCTACGAGCAGTACTTC.

The chain has TRBV6-5 and TRBJ1-5; tentatively, D is TRBD1 (6 bases). Germline V lookup: CDR1 MNHEY, CDR2 SVGAGI. CDR3 size: 15 residues. With 3 bases removed from V and 8 bases from J, the gap between germline ends came to 17 bases. In DNA, the CDR3 is TGTGCCAGCAGTTATAATGTTGACAGGCGGGAGCCCCAGCATTTT. This translates into CASSYNVDRREPQHF.

J is TRBJ2-1 and V is TRBV27, with a weak D call TRBD2 (5 bases). Trimming shortened V by 1 base and J by 15 bases, and 16 bases separated the two germline ends. CDR3 length: 13 amino acids. Germline V gene data show CDR1 as MNHEY and CDR2 as SMNVEV (reference sequence). CDR3 loop: CASSLWSGKRWFF. The DNA for the CDR3 is TGTGCCAGCAGTTTATGGTCGGGGAAGAGGTGGTTCTTC.

The V and J genes are TRBV28 and TRBJ2-2; TRBD2 aligns across 8 bases. There are 16 residues in the CDR3. Germline CDR1 MDHEN, CDR2 SYDVKM. Germline trimming cut 6 bases from V and 4 bases from J; bases unmatched to any gene: 10. The chain's CDR3 is CASRTPPGGGTGELFF. The CDR3 DNA reads as TGTGCCAGCAGGACTCCCCCGGGGGGGGGCACCGGGGAGCTGTTTTTT.

J is TRBJ1-1 and V is TRBV27, with a weak D call TRBD1 (6 bases). V gave up 2 bases and J gave up 5 bases, with 15 bases separating them. Germline CDR1 reads MNHEY; CDR2 reads SMNVEV (reference sequence). The CDR3 covers 15 residues. The CDR3 here is CASSLRRGAGTEAFF. The CDR3 coding sequence is TGTGCCAGCAGTTTACGACGGGGGGCAGGGACTGAAGCTTTCTTT.

The chain links TRBV14 to TRBJ2-1; TRBD2 aligns across 15 bases. V dropped 3 bases and J dropped 9; count of bases not matched to a gene: 6. CDR3 length: 16 residues. Per the germline V gene, CDR1 is SGHDN and CDR2 is FVKESK. CDR3 sequence reads: CASSHYGLAGGSEQFF. The CDR3 DNA reads as TGTGCCAGCAGCCATTACGGACTAGCGGGAGGGAGTGAGCAGTTCTTC. Drawing the rest from reference TRBV14 and TRBJ2-1, the complete variable domain is EAGVTQFPSHSVIEKGQTVTLRCDPISGHDNLYWYRRVMGKEIKFLLHFVKESKQDESGMPNNRFLAERTGGTYSTLKVQPAELEDSGVYFCASSHYGLAGGSEQFFGPGTRLTVL.

The chain carries TRBV29-1 and TRBJ1-4; perhaps TRBD1 as D (5 bases). V was shortened by 7 bases and J by 4 bases, with 13 bases between the two germline ends. Germline CDR1 is SQVTM and CDR2 is ANQGSEA. This CDR3 is 13 amino acids long. The CDR3: CSASPGYNEKLFF. CDR3 nucleotide sequence: TGCAGCGCCTCCCCAGGGTATAATGAAAAACTGTTTTTT.

This chain connects TRBV6-5 to TRBJ1-1; 7 bases line up with TRBD1. J gave up 6 bases and V 7 bases, and 11 bases lay outside the gene matches. From germline, CDR1 is MNHEY and CDR2 SVGAGI. This CDR3 is 14 amino acids long. CDR3 amino acids: CASTPAGGSAEAFF. The CDR3 DNA follows: TGTGCCAGCACTCCCGCAGGGGGTAGCGCTGAAGCTTTCTTT.

In this sample, this clone turned up once. The CDR3: CAITGESGRARDTQYF. The CDR3 DNA sequence: TGTGCCATCACCGGTGAGAGCGGGAGGGCCAGAGATACGCAGTATTTT. V usage is TRBV10-3 and J usage is TRBJ2-3, with TRBD2 matching 10 bases. V gave up 7 bases and J gave up 5 bases; unmatched junction bases: 12. Germline CDR1 and CDR2: ENHRY and SYGVKD. This CDR3 is 16 amino acids long.

The chain has TRBV3-1 (or the pseudogene TRBV3-2) and TRBJ2-1; TRBD1 aligns across 8 bases. Germline V lookup: CDR1 LGHDT, CDR2 YNNKEL (reference sequence). The CDR3 sequence is 16 residues long. V shed 1 base and J 5 bases; nucleotides not matched to a gene: 7. The CDR3 here is CASSQAGTGDNNEQFF. The CDR3 coding sequence is TGTGCCAGCAGCCAAGCCGGGACAGGAGACAACAATGAGCAGTTCTTC.

The rearrangement joins TRBV9 to TRBJ1-5, with TRBD1 matching over 10 bases. The germline gives CDR1 SGDLS, CDR2 YYNGEE. The CDR3 is 19 amino acids. V shed 4 bases, J shed 2 bases, and the junction held 15 bases outside the gene matches. CDR3 in amino acids: CASSPHLLTGGDRNQPQHF. Written as DNA, the CDR3 is TGTGCCAGCAGCCCCCACCTTCTGACAGGGGGCGACCGCAATCAGCCCCAGCATTTT.

V is TRBV12-5 and J is TRBJ2-1, with 8 positions matching TRBD2. V lost 4 bases and J lost 8; bases outside the gene matches: 22. Germline values: CDR1 LGHNT, CDR2 FRNRAP. This CDR3 has 19 residues. The CDR3 spells CASGSTTGGGTSGIDEQFF. In nucleotides, the CDR3 is TGTGCTAGTGGTTCCACGACAGGAGGGGGGACTAGTGGTATCGATGAGCAGTTCTTC.

V usage is TRBV7-9 and J usage is TRBJ1-2; 7 bases map to TRBD1. V trimming: 5 bases; J trimming: 8 bases; junction bases outside the gene matches: 11. CDR3 size: 14 residues. Germline CDR1 is SEHNR and CDR2 is FQNEAQ (reference sequence). The CDR3 bases are TGTGCCAGCAGCGGGCGGGACAGTCATGAGGGCTACACCTTC. Amino acid sequence: CASSGRDSHEGYTF.

The rearrangement links TRBV6-2 or TRBV6-3 to TRBJ2-2, with 7 bases identical to TRBD2. This CDR3 is built from 15 residues. The V gene's germline CDR1 is MNHEY and CDR2 SVGEGT. With V trimmed by 4 bases and J by 1 base, 3 bases remained unmatched. CDR3: CASSSERGNTGELFF. The DNA of the CDR3 is TGTGCCAGCAGTTCCGAGCGGGGGAACACCGGGGAGCTGTTTTTT.

This clone was observed a handful of times. The rearrangement uses TRBV7-2 and TRBJ2-1, with TRBD2 matching 8 bases. CDR1 is SGHTA, CDR2 FQGNSA, per germline. The ends lost 5 bases at V and 0 bases at J; junction bases unmatched: 12. This CDR3 contains 18 residues. In DNA form, the CDR3 reads TGTGCCAGCAGCACCCAGTCTAGCGGGCGCTACTCCTACAATGAGCAGTTCTTC. As protein: CASSTQSSGRYSYNEQFF.

V usage is TRBV5-1 and J usage is TRBJ2-3; D uncertain. CDR1 and CDR2 from the germline V gene are SGHRS and YFSETQ. This CDR3 spans 14 amino acids. Trimming left V 0 bases short and J 2 bases short, with 7 bases between. The CDR3: CASSLGLATDTQYF. The CDR3 DNA sequence: TGCGCCAGCAGCTTGGGCTTGGCCACAGATACGCAGTATTTT.

In this sample, this clone turned up a few times. The rearrangement joins TRBV5-5 to TRBJ1-1, with D possibly being TRBD1 (5 bases). This CDR3 region has 15 residues. V dropped 7 bases and J dropped 2 bases, with 18 bases sitting between them. Germline CDR1 is SGHKS and CDR2 is YYEKEE (reference sequence). The CDR3 DNA follows: TGTGCCAGCCTACCCGCAGGGCAGGGAAACACTGAAGCTTTCTTT. It is translated as CASLPAGQGNTEAFF.

This clone has more than one count but fewer than ten. The chain links TRBV30 to TRBJ1-5; TRBD1 aligns across 8 bases. This CDR3 has 13 amino acids. J gave up 7 bases and V 5 bases, and 7 bases lay outside the gene matches. Germline CDR1 reads GTSNPN; CDR2 reads SVGIG (reference sequence). CDR3 DNA: TGTGCCTGGTCAGGGGGCGGAGGGCAGCCCCAGCATTTT. It specifies CAWSGGGGQPQHF. The full variable domain, its missing parts supplied by reference TRBV30 and TRBJ1-5, is SQTIHQWPATLVQPVGSPLSLECTVEGTSNPNLYWYRQAAGRGLQLLFYSVGIGQISSEVPQNLSASRPQDRQFILSSKKLLLSDSGFYLCAWSGGGGQPQHFGDGTRLSIL.

The V call is TRBV6-4, the J call TRBJ1-2; D ambiguous. This CDR3 is built from 14 residues. The germline CDR1 and CDR2 sequences are MRHNA and SNTAGT. V was shortened by 5 bases and J by 6 bases, with 16 bases between the two germline ends. The CDR3 coding sequence is TGTGCCAGCAGTCTGGAGCCGGGAAAACATGGCTACACCTTC. Encoded protein: CASSLEPGKHGYTF.

The CDR3 bases are TGTGCCAGCAGCCATTATGGCGGACTAGCGGGTAAAGAGACCCAGTACTTC. Amino acids: CASSHYGGLAGKETQYF. The chain carries TRBV14 and TRBJ2-5, with 11 nucleotides matching TRBD2. The germline gives CDR1 SGHDN, CDR2 FVKESK. The CDR3 spans 17 residues. After removal of 3 bases from V and 3 bases from J, the junction contained 9 bases not matched to a gene.

The chain has TRBV3-1 (or the pseudogene TRBV3-2) and TRBJ2-5; possibly TRBD1 for D (6 bases). CDR3 length: 15 amino acids. Looked up from germline, CDR1 is LGHDT and CDR2 is YNNKEL (reference sequence). The V end lost 3 bases, the J end lost 0 bases, and 11 bases lay between the germline ends. For the CDR3, the DNA is TGTGCCAGCAGCCAGCCACAGGGCTACCAAGAGACCCAGTACTTC. It encodes CASSQPQGYQETQYF.